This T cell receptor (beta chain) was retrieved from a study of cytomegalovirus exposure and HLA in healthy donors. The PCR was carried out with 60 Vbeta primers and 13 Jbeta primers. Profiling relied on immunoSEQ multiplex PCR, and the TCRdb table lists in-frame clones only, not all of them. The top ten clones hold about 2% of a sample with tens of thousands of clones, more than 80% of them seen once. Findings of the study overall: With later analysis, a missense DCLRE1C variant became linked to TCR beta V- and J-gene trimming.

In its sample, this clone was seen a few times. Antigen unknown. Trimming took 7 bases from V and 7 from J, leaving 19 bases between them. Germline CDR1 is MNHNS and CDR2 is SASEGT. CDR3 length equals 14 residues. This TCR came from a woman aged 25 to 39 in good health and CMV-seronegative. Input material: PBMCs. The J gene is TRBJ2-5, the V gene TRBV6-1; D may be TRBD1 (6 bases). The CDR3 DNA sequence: TGTGCCAGCAATTCCCCTAACGCACAGGGGACCCAGTACTTC. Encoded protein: CASNSPNAQGTQYF.